The sample holds many counts of the clone carrying this T cell receptor beta chain. RNA transcripts provided the source from which TCR beta CDR3 regions were amplified. HTBI primers were used for first-round RT-PCR of the TCR CDR3. One entry per CDR3 protein results from TCRdb running MiXCR on the multiplex PCR reads. The sample records hundreds of thousands of distinct CDR3 sequences, around 16% being singletons. The sample comes from a study of T cells in Graves' hyperthyroidism and ophthalmopathy. Study-level background: At initial diagnosis, before any treatment had begun, peripheral blood was obtained.

CDR3 length: 14 residues. The V end was cut by 3 bases, the J end by 6 bases, with 14 bases between. Germline V gene lookup returns CDR1 SGHTA and CDR2 FQGTGA. The study defined stable Graves' hyperthyroidism as no ophthalmopathy progression within 18 months. The TCR originated in a woman aged 18 to 35 with Graves' hyperthyroidism. The J gene is TRBJ1-2, the V gene TRBV7-3; possible D gene TRBD1, 5 bases. Sequencing used blood. The CDR3 reads CASSLSRDGDGYTF. The CDR3 DNA reads as TGTGCCAGCAGCTTGTCCCGGGACGGAGATGGCTACACCTTC.